This T cell receptor beta chain was profiled in a study of cytomegalovirus exposure and HLA in healthy donors. Broader study findings: Among the most significant clusters, several appeared linked to common viral pathogens in a later analysis. Analyses of presence/absence relied on an assumption of roughly uniform sequencing depth across donors. The CMV antigen specificity of a few CMV-associated chains was confirmed through in vitro analysis. Follow-up analysis later connected one missense variant in DCLRE1C with trimming of TCR beta V- and J-genes.

Regarding this clone: Its antigen is still unknown.

The PCR used 60 Vbeta and 13 Jbeta primers. Libraries were prepared by immunoSEQ multiplex PCR; TCRdb keeps only in-frame clonotypes and omits some of them. The profile shows over 90,000 clones, about three fifths of them singletons. The CDR3 totals 17 residues. Looked up from germline, CDR1 is MNHNS and CDR2 is SASEGT. The germline V and J ends were trimmed by 1 base and 0 bases, with 13 bases remaining between them. The J gene is TRBJ2-1, the V gene TRBV6-1, with D perhaps TRBD2 (5 bases). Sequenced input: PBMCs. This sequence was found in a human donor in good health. Here the CDR3 DNA reads TGTGCCAGCAGTGAAGTTCTAGTGGGAGTCTCCTACAATGAGCAGTTCTTC. It encodes CASSEVLVGVSYNEQFF.